The T cell receptor (beta chain) described here comes from a study of T cells in Graves' hyperthyroidism and ophthalmopathy. The CDR3 consists of 16 residues. V gave up 2 bases and J gave up 1 base, with 14 bases separating them. Germline V CDR1 and CDR2: MNHEY, SVGEGT. Uncontrolled infection, other autoimmune disease, pregnancy or lactation disqualified patients from enrolment. RNA transcripts yielded amplified TCR beta CDR3 regions. Primed by the HTBI set, a first-round RT-PCR was run on the TCR CDR3. Using its own MiXCR run on the multiplex PCR reads, TCRdb lists one record per CDR3 protein. This table holds nearly 250,000 distinct CDR3 sequences, about 24% found once. There are a few counts of this clonotype.

The source of this sequence is a woman aged 40 to 55 with Graves' ophthalmopathy. Sample: blood. The chain combines TRBV6-2 or TRBV6-3 with TRBJ1-1; possible D gene TRBD1, 6 bases. The CDR3 DNA is TGTGCCAGCAGTTACGATGCTGTACAGGGGAACACTGAAGCTTTCTTT. It is translated as CASSYDAVQGNTEAFF.